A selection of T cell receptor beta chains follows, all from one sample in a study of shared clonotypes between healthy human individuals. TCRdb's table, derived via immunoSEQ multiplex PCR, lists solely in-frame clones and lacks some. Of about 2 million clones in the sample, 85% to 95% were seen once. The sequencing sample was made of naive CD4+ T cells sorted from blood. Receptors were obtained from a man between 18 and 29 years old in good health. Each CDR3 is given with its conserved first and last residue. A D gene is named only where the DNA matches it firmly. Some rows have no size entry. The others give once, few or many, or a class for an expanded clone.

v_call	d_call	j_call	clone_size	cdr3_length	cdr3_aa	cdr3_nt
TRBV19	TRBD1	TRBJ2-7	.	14	CASSARDRSYEQYF	TGTGCCAGTAGTGCACGGGACAGGTCCTACGAGCAGTACTTC
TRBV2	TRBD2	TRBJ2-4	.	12	CASSETGLAGLF	TGTGCCAGCAGTGAAACGGGACTAGCGGGGCTCTTC
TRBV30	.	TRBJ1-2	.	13	CAWSVDKNYGYTF	TGTGCCTGGAGTGTTGACAAGAACTATGGCTACACCTTC
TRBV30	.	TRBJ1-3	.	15	CAWNVRANSGNTIYF	TGTGCCTGGAATGTCAGGGCCAACTCTGGAAACACCATATATTTT
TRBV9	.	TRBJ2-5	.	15	CASSRVGTRGETQYF	TGTGCCAGCAGCCGGGTAGGGACCCGGGGGGAGACCCAGTACTTC
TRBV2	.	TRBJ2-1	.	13	CASSVGQALRQFF	TGTGCCAGCAGTGTGGGCCAGGCCCTAAGGCAGTTCTTC
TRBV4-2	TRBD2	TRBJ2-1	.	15	CASSQLAGGWNEQFF	TGTGCCAGCAGCCAACTAGCGGGGGGCTGGAATGAGCAGTTCTTC
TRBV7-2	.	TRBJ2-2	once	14	CASSLVSGTGELFF	TGTGCCAGCAGCTTAGTTTCAGGAACCGGGGAGCTGTTTTTT
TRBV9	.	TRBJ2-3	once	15	CASSAEPSDSDTQYF	TGTGCCAGCAGCGCCGAGCCTAGCGATTCAGATACGCAGTATTTT
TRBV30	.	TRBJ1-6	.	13	CAWSAGADSPLHF	TGTGCCTGGAGCGCAGGGGCTGATTCACCCCTCCACTTT
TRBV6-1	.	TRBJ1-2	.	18	CASSEALPTGWANYGYTF	TGTGCCAGCAGTGAAGCGCTTCCGACAGGTTGGGCTAACTATGGCTACACCTTC
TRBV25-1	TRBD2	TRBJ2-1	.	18	CASSGVAGGPGSGGEQFF	TGTGCCAGCAGTGGGGTAGCGGGAGGGCCTGGGAGCGGGGGTGAGCAGTTCTTC
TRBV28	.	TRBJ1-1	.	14	CASSFRPLNTEAFF	TGTGCCAGCAGTTTTCGACCTCTCAACACTGAAGCTTTCTTT
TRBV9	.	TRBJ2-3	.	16	CASSVGLAEITDTQYF	TGTGCCAGCAGCGTAGGACTTGCCGAAATCACAGATACGCAGTATTTT
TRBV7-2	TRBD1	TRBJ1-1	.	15	CASSYRGTGVSEAFF	TGTGCCAGCAGCTACCGTGGGACAGGGGTTTCTGAAGCTTTCTTT
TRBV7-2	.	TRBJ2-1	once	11	CASSLSHEQFF	TGTGCCAGCAGCCTATCTCATGAGCAGTTCTTC